This entry features one T cell receptor beta chain sequence. The sample belongs to a study of blood T cell repertoires in COVID-19. Study as a whole: The United States, Italy and Spain provided the acute and convalescent COVID-19 samples.

The CDR3 sequence is 15 residues long. CDR1 is SEHNR, CDR2 FQNEAQ, per germline (reference sequence). V trimming: 4 bases; J trimming: 2 bases; junction bases outside the gene matches: 8. Using immunoSEQ multiplex PCR, the repertoire was profiled, and TCRdb retains in-frame clones only, with some absent. The table includes about 54,000 clones, 90% detected once. The sequencing sample was made of peripheral blood. The receptor was derived from a middle-aged woman with active COVID-19. The chain uses TRBV7-9 and TRBJ2-7; TRBD1 agrees at 7 bases. The CDR3 loop reads CASSSDRDKPYEQYF. The CDR3 DNA sequence: TGTGCCAGCAGCTCAGACAGGGACAAACCCTACGAGCAGTACTTC. The complete variable domain, with remaining parts taken from reference TRBV7-9 and TRBJ2-7, reads DTGVSQNPRHKITKRGQNVTFRCDPISEHNRLYWYRQTLGQGPEFLTYFQNEAQLEKSRLLSDRFSAERPKGSFSTLEIQRTEQGDSAMYLCASSSDRDKPYEQYFGPGTRLTVT.